The clone carrying this T cell receptor (beta chain) occurred a few times. Its antigen is still unknown. This sample is drawn from a study of T cell repertoires in cytomegalovirus infection. Across the study: Used in the study were CMV epitopes, some recently identified and HLA-C-restricted, others well-studied and HLA-B-restricted.

The V and J ends lost 3 bases and 3 bases, in that order; junction bases with no gene match: 7. The CDR3 runs to 15 residues. Germline values: CDR1 SGDLS, CDR2 YYNGEE. Whole-study results and caveats: HLA-C-restricted CMV-specific TCR beta clonotypes prevailed in the ex vivo response.

TCRdb reprocessed the reads with MiXCR, giving one entry per CDR3 protein. Counted here are around 69,000 distinct CDR3 sequences, roughly 20% occurring once; the ten biggest clones make up roughly 62%. This rearrangement joins TRBV9 to TRBJ2-7; 9 nucleotides line up with TRBD1. The input for sequencing was CD8+ T cells from cultured PBMCs, taken from culture after CMV antigen stimulation. The receptor's source is a human donor in good health (CMV status not recorded). Some clones in this sample may be carry-over from other donors' samples. The CDR3 spells CASSGGQGRLYEQYF. CDR3 nucleotide sequence: TGTGCCAGCAGCGGCGGACAGGGGAGGCTCTACGAGCAGTACTTC.